This passage covers 28 T cell receptor beta chains from one sample sequenced in a study of T-cell memory formation after mild COVID-19. One entry per CDR3 protein results from TCRdb running MiXCR on the 5' RACE reads. The sample has roughly 340,000 distinct CDR3 sequences, 20% to 25% seen once. The source material was PBMCs or a T cell subset sorted from them (not recorded which). The source of these receptors is a man in his late teens or twenties who had mild COVID-19 (a few samples of this study predate the infection). Cell type and time point are not known.

The gene calls are TRBV5-6 and TRBJ2-1; 11 bases map to TRBD2. V dropped 4 bases and J dropped 15; count of bases not matched to a gene: 9. Germline CDR1 is SGHDT and CDR2 is YYEEEE. CDR3 size: 13 residues. The CDR3 nucleotides read TGTGCCAGCAGCCACACTAGCGGGGGCTCCGGGTTCTTC. Protein: CASSHTSGGSGFF. Together with reference TRBV5-6 and TRBJ2-1, the CDR3 gives the full variable domain: DAGVTQSPTHLIKTRGQQVTLRCSPKSGHDTVSWYQQALGQGPQFIFQYYEEEERQRGNFPDRFSGHQFPNYSSELNVNALLLGDSALYLCASSHTSGGSGFFGPGTRLTVL.

The chain recombines TRBV20-1 with TRBJ1-1; tentatively, D is TRBD1 (5 bases). With 2 bases removed from V and 11 bases from J, the gap between germline ends came to 12 bases. CDR1 is DFQATT and CDR2 is SNEGSKA in the germline V gene (reference sequence). The CDR3 is made up of 11 amino acids. Here the CDR3 DNA reads TGCAGTGCTAGAAGGCAGGGAAAGGCTTTCTTT. This sequence encodes CSARRQGKAFF.

V usage is TRBV29-1 and J usage is TRBJ1-1; 7 bases match TRBD1. Looked up from germline, CDR1 is SQVTM and CDR2 is ANQGSEA. The CDR3 runs to 14 residues. Trimming took 0 bases from V and 2 from J; bases not matched to a gene: 3. CDR3 protein: CSVEERGLNTEAFF. In DNA, the CDR3 is TGCAGCGTTGAAGAGAGGGGGCTAAACACTGAAGCTTTCTTT.

This chain joins TRBV4-1 and TRBJ1-4, with D maybe TRBD1 (5 bases). Germline lookup yields CDR1 MGHRA and CDR2 YSYEKL. The V end was cut by 3 bases, the J end by 7 bases, with 15 bases between. The CDR3 totals 15 residues. The CDR3 DNA follows: TGCGCCAGCAGCCATATCCAGGGAGGGAGTGAAAAACTGTTTTTT. This codes for CASSHIQGGSEKLFF.

The chain joins TRBV7-2 to TRBJ2-1; D call uncertain. CDR3 length: 14 amino acids. CDR1 is SGHTA, CDR2 FQGNSA, per germline. V was cut by 2 bases and J by 10 bases, with 15 bases left in between. The CDR3 reads CASSLSPAKQEQFF. The DNA for the CDR3 is TGTGCCAGCAGCTTATCCCCAGCGAAGCAGGAGCAGTTCTTC.

This clonotype was seen a few times. This chain joins TRBV3-1 and TRBJ1-4; D is uncertain. Germline CDR1 is LGHDT and CDR2 is YNNKEL (reference sequence). V was clipped by 4 bases and J by 4 bases, with 10 bases between them. The CDR3 extends over 14 amino acids. Written as DNA, the CDR3 is TGTGCCAGCAGCCCGTCTGGTCTTAATGAAAAACTGTTTTTT. Its translation is CASSPSGLNEKLFF.

This clonotype was picked up a small number of times. The gene calls are TRBV28 and TRBJ1-1; D ambiguous. The CDR3 runs 16 residues. Trimming stripped 5 bases from V and 0 bases from J, with 16 bases between. The V gene's germline CDR1 is MDHEN and CDR2 SYDVKM. This CDR3 is CASSPARAGMNTEAFF. The CDR3 nucleotides are TGTGCCAGCAGTCCCGCCCGGGCGGGTATGAACACTGAAGCTTTCTTT.

The chain recombines TRBV7-9 with TRBJ1-2, with no clear D. This CDR3 has 13 residues. V lost 4 bases and J 5 bases, leaving 11 bases between the germline ends. Per germline, CDR1 SEHNR and CDR2 FQNEAQ (reference sequence). CDR3 bases: TGTGCCAGCAGCTCCGACGGCGTTTATGGCTACACCTTC. This translates into CASSSDGVYGYTF.

This clonotype was seen only a few times. The chain carries TRBV7-8 and TRBJ1-5; 7 positions match TRBD1. Germline values: CDR1 SGHVS, CDR2 FQNEAQ. V shed 5 bases and J 6 bases; nucleotides not matched to a gene: 7. The CDR3 covers 14 residues. The CDR3 spells CASSVDRVGQPQHF. The CDR3 coding sequence is TGTGCCAGCAGCGTCGACAGGGTCGGTCAGCCCCAGCATTTT.

This clonotype was seen a few times. The genes are TRBV7-9 and TRBJ2-5, with TRBD2 matching 8 bases. The CDR3 totals 15 residues. Per the germline V gene, CDR1 is SEHNR and CDR2 is FQNEAQ (reference sequence). With V trimmed by 1 base and J by 0 bases, 1 base remained unmatched. CDR3 bases: TGTGCCAGCAGCTTAGAGCGGGGGCACCAAGAGACCCAGTACTTC. Its translation is CASSLERGHQETQYF.

Ten or more counts support this clonotype. The chain is built from TRBV7-2 and TRBJ2-4, with 7 nucleotides matching TRBD2. The J segment lost 5 bases and the V segment lost 1 base, leaving 11 bases of the junction unmatched. Germline V gene data show CDR1 as SGHTA and CDR2 as FQGNSA. The CDR3 consists of 17 residues. The CDR3 region is CASSLGVNRDYQNIQYF. The CDR3 DNA reads as TGTGCCAGCAGCTTAGGCGTAAACCGGGACTACCAAAACATTCAGTACTTC.

J is TRBJ1-1 and V is TRBV4-3, with 9 bases fitting TRBD1. From germline, CDR1 is LGHNA and CDR2 YSLEER. Trimming removed 4 bases from V and 6 bases from J; junction bases left unmatched: 3. The CDR3 extends over 13 amino acids. CDR3 bases: TGCGCCAGCAGCCCTGGACAGGGGTCTGAAGCTTTCTTT. Translated: CASSPGQGSEAFF.

This clonotype has only one observation. The V and J genes are TRBV4-3 and TRBJ2-5; 8 bases fit TRBD2. V lost 1 base to trimming and J lost 5 bases; unmatched junction nucleotides: 3. The germline gives CDR1 LGHNA, CDR2 YSLEER. This CDR3 spans 14 amino acids. For the CDR3, the DNA is TGCGCCAGCAGCCAAGGCAGCGGGGGTGAGACCCAGTACTTC. Encoded protein: CASSQGSGGETQYF.

The V call is TRBV20-1, the J call TRBJ2-7; D is perhaps TRBD2 (5 bases). Trimming pared 0 bases from V and 7 bases from J, leaving 16 bases between. This CDR3 region has 14 residues. Per germline, CDR1 DFQATT and CDR2 SNEGSKA (reference sequence). CDR3 sequence reads: CSARDLEGSREQYF. CDR3 coding DNA: TGCAGTGCTAGAGATCTCGAGGGTTCACGGGAGCAGTACTTC.

This clonotype was seen a few times. The V gene is TRBV4-1, the J gene TRBJ2-7; D remains ambiguous. Per germline, CDR1 MGHRA and CDR2 YSYEKL. Deletions cut 4 bases from V and 3 bases from J, with 10 bases between. The CDR3 is 13 residues long. The CDR3 DNA follows: TGCGCCAGCAGCCTTAAGCTTAGCTACGAGCAGTACTTC. It yields the protein CASSLKLSYEQYF.

This clonotype has more than one count but fewer than ten. The chain is built from TRBV9 and TRBJ2-3; the D is unclear. CDR1 and CDR2 from the germline V gene are SGDLS and YYNGEE. The ends were cut back, 0 bases at V and 3 bases at J, with 8 bases in the middle. The CDR3 covers 14 residues. As DNA, the CDR3 is TGTGCCAGCAGCGTAGCGGTACAGACAGATACGCAGTATTTT. Translated, it gives CASSVAVQTDTQYF.

V usage is TRBV4-1 and J usage is TRBJ1-2, with 7 bases fitting TRBD1. With V trimmed by 2 bases and J by 4 bases, 4 bases remained unmatched. The CDR3 is made up of 14 amino acids. Germline values: CDR1 MGHRA, CDR2 YSYEKL. In DNA form, the CDR3 reads TGCGCCAGCAGCCAACCCGGGACAGCCTATGGCTACACCTTC. Its translation is CASSQPGTAYGYTF.

This chain joins TRBV6-2 or TRBV6-3 and TRBJ1-1, with TRBD1 matching over 8 bases. There are 19 residues in the CDR3. V lost 7 bases to trimming and J lost 3 bases; unmatched junction nucleotides: 22. The germline gives CDR1 MNHEY, CDR2 SVGEGT. DNA for the CDR3: TGTGCCAGCAACCCACGGGGACGACAGGGGCGCCCGGAGGACACTGAAGCTTTCTTT. It specifies CASNPRGRQGRPEDTEAFF.

A few counts support this clonotype. The V and J genes are TRBV11-1 and TRBJ1-2, with 7 bases matching TRBD1. The CDR3 sequence is 14 residues long. The ends lost 5 bases at V and 3 bases at J; junction bases unmatched: 6. Germline CDR1 reads SGHAT; CDR2 reads FQDESV (reference sequence). The DNA of the CDR3 is TGTGCCAGCAGCCCGACAGGGATTGACTATGGCTACACCTTC. Its protein is CASSPTGIDYGYTF.

This chain links TRBV19 with TRBJ2-1; tentative D call: TRBD2 (5 bases). There are 12 residues in the CDR3. The V end was cut by 6 bases, the J end by 10 bases, with 13 bases between. Per germline, CDR1 LNHDA and CDR2 SQIVND (reference sequence). CDR3 DNA: TGTGCCAGTAGGACGACGGGAAGCGAGCAGTTCTTC. Amino acids: CASRTTGSEQFF.

The chain employs TRBV20-1 and TRBJ2-1; TRBD2 matches 8 bases. The J segment lost 10 bases and the V segment lost 5 bases, leaving 4 bases of the junction unmatched. Germline V gene lookup returns CDR1 DFQATT and CDR2 SNEGSKA (reference sequence). The CDR3 is 11 amino acids. The CDR3 protein is CSASGTREQFF. CDR3 in DNA: TGCAGTGCTTCCGGGACTAGGGAGCAGTTCTTC.

In this sample, this clonotype turned up a few times. V and J are TRBV20-1 and TRBJ2-1; TRBD2 matches at 7 bases. Trimming removed 5 bases from V and 0 bases from J; junction bases left unmatched: 13. In germline, CDR1 is DFQATT, CDR2 SNEGSKA (reference sequence). This CDR3 is 17 amino acids long. The CDR3 coding sequence is TGCAGTGCTTCACCCCCCCACGGGGGGAGCTCCTACAATGAGCAGTTCTTC. Amino acid sequence: CSASPPHGGSSYNEQFF.

The chain carries TRBV7-9 and TRBJ1-1, with D perhaps TRBD1 (5 bases). From germline, CDR1 is SEHNR and CDR2 FQNEAQ (reference sequence). V was shortened by 5 bases and J by 8 bases, with 15 bases between the two germline ends. The CDR3 totals 13 residues. CDR3 region: CASSPLGTLEAFF. CDR3 nucleotide sequence: TGTGCCAGCAGCCCCCTAGGGACTCTCGAAGCTTTCTTT.

This clonotype was found many times. The gene calls are TRBV7-2 and TRBJ2-1; TRBD2 matches 8 bases. This CDR3 has 15 residues. CDR1 and CDR2 (germline): SGHTA, FQGNSA. J was trimmed by 3 bases and V by 6 bases; bases with no gene match: 7. The CDR3 protein is CASRSTSGGYNEQFF. As DNA, the CDR3 is TGTGCCAGCAGGTCTACTAGCGGTGGCTACAATGAGCAGTTCTTC. Based on the CDR3 plus reference TRBV7-2 and TRBJ2-1, the full variable domain is GAGVSQSPSNKVTEKGKDVELRCDPISGHTALYWYRQSLGQGLEFLIYFQGNSAPDKSGLPSDRFSAERTGGSVSTLTIQRTQQEDSAVYLCASRSTSGGYNEQFFGPGTRLTVL.

There are a few counts of this clonotype. The V gene is TRBV7-9, the J gene TRBJ2-5; TRBD1 might be the D (6 bases). The V gene lost 2 bases and the J gene lost 2 bases, with 15 bases spanning the gap. Germline V gives CDR1 SEHNR, CDR2 FQNEAQ (reference sequence). CDR3 length: 16 residues. CDR3 sequence: CASSLLSGGPQETQYF. In nucleotides, the CDR3 is TGTGCCAGCAGCTTATTATCTGGGGGCCCTCAAGAGACCCAGTACTTC. The full variable domain, completed using reference TRBV7-9 and TRBJ2-5, is DTGVSQNPRHKITKRGQNVTFRCDPISEHNRLYWYRQTLGQGPEFLTYFQNEAQLEKSRLLSDRFSAERPKGSFSTLEIQRTEQGDSAMYLCASSLLSGGPQETQYFGPGTRLLVL.

The chain carries TRBV20-1 and TRBJ1-6; 8 bases are a match to TRBD1. Germline CDR1 and CDR2: DFQATT and SNEGSKA (reference sequence). The junction had 5 bases not matched to a gene; V was cut back by 1 base and J by 3 bases. The length of the CDR3 is 16 residues. The CDR3 bases are TGCAGTGCTAGAGGGACAGGGCTGCGCTATAATTCACCCCTCCACTTT. Protein sequence: CSARGTGLRYNSPLHF.

This clonotype has a handful of counts. This chain joins TRBV20-1 and TRBJ2-3; 9 bases match TRBD1. The V segment lost 5 bases and the J segment 4 bases; nucleotides outside the gene matches: 10. This CDR3 contains 15 residues. The germline V gene encodes CDR1 DFQATT and CDR2 SNEGSKA (reference sequence). CDR3 residues: CSASRTGVLADTQYF. The CDR3 nucleotides read TGCAGTGCTTCCCGGACAGGGGTCCTCGCAGATACGCAGTATTTT.

The chain carries TRBV5-1 and TRBJ2-7; either TRBD1 or TRBD2 may fit D (6 bases each). Trimming removed 1 base from V and 7 bases from J, with 15 bases in between. The CDR3 totals 14 residues. Per the germline V gene, CDR1 is SGHRS and CDR2 is YFSETQ. The CDR3 coding sequence is TGCGCCAGCAGCTTGAACGGGGGCCCCGGGGAGCAGTACTTC. It codes for CASSLNGGPGEQYF.